The present T cell receptor beta chain was sequenced within a study of blood T cells in healthy people across ages (dated by TCRdb to 2014 to 2015). Study-level background: In model experiments, template switching captured about one uniquely barcoded TCR beta cDNA molecule for every two T cells. The study measured age-related changes in TCR beta repertoire diversity using deep sequencing normalized with unique cDNA molecular identifiers. Four age groups were formed from the donors: young (average 16 years), middle-aged (around 37), aged (approximately 60) and long-lived (about 80). To avoid experimental bias, donors of different ages were spread randomly across the sequencing lanes. The study analyzed two additional independent replicas of 1 million unique cDNA reads from the same blood draw for two donors, one aged 18 to 30 and one aged 80 or older.

From a lookup of the germline V gene (reference sequence), CDR1 and CDR2 are DFQATT and SNEGSKA. The CDR3 covers 16 residues, taking in both the cysteine and the phenylalanine. Of all the DNA, just the CDR3 is kept, 48 bases in frame from base 1. For this chain, trimming is 3 bases at the V end and 2 bases at the J end, and the number of junction bases without a gene match is 11. With regard to this clonotype: The clone's antigen remains unknown. No base quality values were provided; no much bigger clone lies one nucleotide off.

Study-wide conclusions, independent of this receptor: Compared with the aged group, more naive CD4+ T cells, fewer expanded clones and increased TCR diversity were shown by the long-lived group, suggesting age selection. As age increased, observed TCR beta diversity per million T cells dropped in a roughly linear way, and a significant reduction was already evident by age roughly 40. A strong correlation was found between observed TCR beta diversity and the percentage of naive T cells measured by flow cytometry. Donor CMV infection status was unknown, potentially confounding age-related changes in expanded clonotypes. Bulk unsorted PBMC profiling prevented conclusive comparison of naive and antigen-experienced compartments. Estimates of total diversity from one million sequenced T cells were regarded as lower bounds and underestimates.

The method was 5' RACE. The sequencer listed for this sample is Illumina HiSeq 2500. A second PCR of 7 to 11 cycles was performed with a sample-barcoded 5' primer and a J-beta primer mix. Each TCR beta cDNA molecule received a unique molecular identifier from a template-switch 5' adaptor carrying 12 random nucleotides. Each sample yielded at least 2.5 million CDR3-containing paired-end reads. The Mint cDNA synthesis kit, primed by a TRBC-specific oligonucleotide, was used to synthesize first-strand cDNA from all RNA. After uracil-DNA glycosylase treatment, a first 18-cycle PCR used universal primers M1SS and BC2_uni_R on all cDNA. On the study's bioinformatics: Each sample was normalized by randomly selecting 1 million high-quality reads, each carrying a distinct molecular identifier. Reads sharing molecular identifiers were discarded rather than binned into consensus sequences. MiTCR, with a Q25 quality threshold and the strictest error-elimination algorithm, was used for CDR3 identification, clonotype clustering and error correction. A nonparametric unseen species model with Euler transformation was used to estimate a lower bound on total TCR beta diversity. The public reads were reanalyzed by TCRdb: fastp trimming at Q25, MiXCR alignment, in-frame beta chains only. Every CDR3 protein is listed once, alongside the most common genes and DNA of its rows. TCRdb, not the authors, supplied the V and J calls. In all, the sample holds just under 750,000 distinct CDR3 sequences, and approximately 22% of those were seen once. Around 21% of the sample is taken by the ten largest.

The roughly 39 donors, aged about 6 to 95 years, were systemically healthy Caucasian individuals from Russia. Each donor gave approximately 10 milliliters of peripheral blood, collected into EDTA-treated Vacutainer tubes. Ficoll-Paque density-gradient centrifugation was used to isolate PBMCs, with at least 6.5 million per sample. Total RNA, at least 6 micrograms per sample, was extracted from PBMCs with Trizol reagent. The percentages of naive CD45RAhigh/CD27high T cells were determined by flow cytometry on a PBMC aliquot from every donor. The specimen was blood. The TCR sequence derives from a man between 65 and 85 years old in good health. The chain employs TRBV20-1 and TRBJ2-3; 7 central nucleotides agree with TRBD1. The CDR3 loop reads CSASARTGPSTDTQYF. The nucleotides are TGCAGTGCTAGCGCCCGGACAGGCCCATCCACAGATACGCAGTATTTT.